A single sample gave rise to the 24 T cell receptor beta chains below, sequenced in a study of blood T cell repertoires in COVID-19. Here immunoSEQ multiplex PCR was the method, and the copy in TCRdb shows in-frame clones only, minus some. The data contain a few hundred thousand clones, 75% to 95% of them singletons. Sequencing input: peripheral blood. The receptors were sampled from a person under 35 with COVID-19, enrolled during active disease.

This clone was observed a handful of times. The CDR3, as DNA: TGTGCCATCAGTGCCCTTGGACAGCCCGGGGAGCTGTTTTTT. Encoded protein: CAISALGQPGELFF. The gene calls are TRBV10-3 and TRBJ2-2; D perhaps matches TRBD1 (6 bases). V lost 4 bases to trimming and J lost 6 bases, with 12 bases between them. Germline V CDR1 and CDR2: ENHRY, SYGVKD. The CDR3 runs to 14 residues.

This chain uses TRBV7-9 with TRBJ2-5, with a possible D match to TRBD1 (5 bases). The CDR3 is 15 amino acids. Germline assignment: CDR1 SEHNR and CDR2 FQNEAQ (reference sequence). V lost 5 bases, J lost 0 bases, and 13 bases lay in between. For the CDR3, the DNA is TGTGCCAGCAGCCCACTGACAGTGTACCAAGAGACCCAGTACTTC. Protein product: CASSPLTVYQETQYF. Filled out from reference TRBV7-9 and TRBJ2-5, the complete variable domain reads DTGVSQNPRHKITKRGQNVTFRCDPISEHNRLYWYRQTLGQGPEFLTYFQNEAQLEKSRLLSDRFSAERPKGSFSTLEIQRTEQGDSAMYLCASSPLTVYQETQYFGPGTRLLVL.

The chain recombines TRBV7-2 with TRBJ2-7, with 7 bases fitting TRBD2. After removal of 3 bases from V and 2 bases from J, the junction contained 7 bases not matched to a gene. CDR1 is SGHTA, CDR2 FQGNSA, per germline. There are 15 residues in the CDR3. CDR3 in amino acids: CASSFISGATYEQYF. The CDR3 DNA follows: TGTGCCAGCAGCTTTATCAGCGGGGCGACCTACGAGCAGTACTTC.

This chain joins TRBV29-1 and TRBJ2-7, with 7 bases identical to TRBD1. Trimming at V came to 4 bases and at J to 4 bases, leaving 10 bases not matched to a gene. CDR3 length equals 14 residues. Germline V lookup: CDR1 SQVTM, CDR2 ANQGSEA. The CDR3 DNA is TGCAGCGTTGCGGGGACAGAGGGTTTGTACGAGCAGTACTTC. It encodes CSVAGTEGLYEQYF.

This sequence joins TRBV24-1 and TRBJ2-2; 7 positions match TRBD1. The germline CDR1 and CDR2 sequences are KGHDR and SFDVKD. Germline trimming cut 3 bases from V and 8 bases from J; bases unmatched to any gene: 5. This CDR3 contains 14 residues. The DNA of the CDR3 is TGTGCCACCAGTGATCCCCACAGGGGAGGGGAGCTGTTTTTT. Protein product: CATSDPHRGGELFF.

This clone was seen more than once but under ten times. The CDR3 DNA is TGTGCCAGCAGTGGCCATAGCCTAGCGGGCTCAGATACGCAGTATTTT. Protein sequence: CASSGHSLAGSDTQYF. The chain uses TRBV6-1 and TRBJ2-3; 8 bases are a match to TRBD2. The CDR3 totals 16 residues. The germline V gene encodes CDR1 MNHNS and CDR2 SASEGT. The V gene end was trimmed by 4 bases and the J gene end by 4 bases; junction bases not matched to a gene: 10.

This chain joins TRBV28 and TRBJ1-6; 8 positions match TRBD1. Germline lookup yields CDR1 MDHEN and CDR2 SYDVKM. V shed 5 bases, J shed 9 bases, and the junction held 6 bases outside the gene matches. The CDR3 length is 14 residues. Here the CDR3 DNA reads TGTGCCAGCAGTAGTGGACAGGGCTTTTCACCCCTCCACTTT. It codes for CASSSGQGFSPLHF.

The chain recombines TRBV10-3 with TRBJ2-3, with 9 bases aligning to TRBD2. Germline CDR1 reads ENHRY; CDR2 reads SYGVKD. V gave up 2 bases and J gave up 4 bases; unmatched junction bases: 10. The CDR3 length is 17 residues. Here the CDR3 reads CAISERLAGEKPDTQYF. CDR3 coding DNA: TGTGCCATCAGTGAGAGGTTAGCGGGAGAAAAACCAGATACGCAGTATTTT.

The CDR3 sequence: CASSSSAGTAIFTGELFF. The CDR3 DNA is TGTGCCAGCAGTTCATCAGCCGGGACAGCTATATTTACCGGGGAGCTGTTTTTT. The genes are TRBV28 and TRBJ2-2; 7 nucleotides match TRBD1. The germline V gene encodes CDR1 MDHEN and CDR2 SYDVKM. This CDR3 has 18 amino acids. V lost 4 bases and J lost 5; bases outside the gene matches: 16.

The chain carries TRBV20-1 and TRBJ1-1, with TRBD1 matching over 7 bases. V gave up 7 bases and J gave up 11 bases; unmatched junction bases: 7. CDR1 is DFQATT, CDR2 SNEGSKA, per germline (reference sequence). The CDR3 runs 10 residues. This CDR3 reads CSGTQGIAFF. CDR3 sequence (DNA): TGCAGTGGCACACAGGGGATCGCTTTCTTT.

The chain carries TRBV28 and TRBJ1-4; perhaps TRBD1 as D (5 bases). CDR1 is MDHEN, CDR2 SYDVKM, per germline. The CDR3 sequence is 14 residues long. V lost 3 bases and J lost 7, with 12 bases in between. The chain's CDR3 is CASSLSGGGEKLFF. DNA of the CDR3: TGTGCCAGCAGTTTGTCCGGGGGTGGTGAAAAACTGTTTTTT.

This clone has just one count. The CDR3 nucleotides are TGTGCCAGCAGTGAAGCAACTGCCGAGCAGTACTTC. Its translation is CASSEATAEQYF. The rearrangement uses TRBV2 and TRBJ2-7; D is undetermined. Looked up from germline, CDR1 is SNHLY and CDR2 is FYNNEI. The CDR3 is 12 residues long. Trimming stripped 0 bases from V and 6 bases from J, with 6 bases between.

As regards this clone: Within the sample, other DNA sequences also encode this same CDR3. The chain couples TRBV12-3 or TRBV12-4 to TRBJ1-1; tentative D call: TRBD1 (6 bases). Trimming pared 5 bases from V and 0 bases from J, leaving 7 bases between. The length of the CDR3 is 13 residues. The CDR3 region is CASSGQLNTEAFF. In nucleotides, the CDR3 is TGTGCCAGCAGTGGACAGTTGAACACTGAAGCTTTCTTT.

The gene calls are TRBV6-1 and TRBJ1-1; D not certain. There are 15 residues in the CDR3. Trimming cost V 2 bases and J 4 bases, with 14 bases left between them. CDR1 is MNHNS, CDR2 SASEGT, per germline. The CDR3 DNA is TGTGCCAGCAGTGAATCCCGGACTTTGGGCACTGAAGCTTTCTTT. This translates into CASSESRTLGTEAFF.

The rearrangement joins TRBV5-1 to TRBJ2-7, with D possibly matching TRBD2 (6 bases). The CDR3 contains 12 residues. Germline V lookup: CDR1 SGHRS, CDR2 YFSETQ. The germline V and J ends were trimmed by 7 bases and 2 bases, with 10 bases remaining between them. For the CDR3, the DNA is TGCGCCAGCGGGGAGGCTGCCTACGAGCAGTACTTC. This translates into CASGEAAYEQYF.

The chain joins TRBV24-1 to TRBJ2-1; D not resolved. The CDR3 is made up of 12 amino acids. CDR1 and CDR2 from the germline V gene are KGHDR and SFDVKD. The V gene lost 2 bases and the J gene lost 7 bases, with 5 bases spanning the gap. CDR3 region: CATSDYWNEQFF. The CDR3 DNA follows: TGTGCCACCAGTGATTACTGGAATGAGCAGTTCTTC.

A few counts support this clone. The chain combines TRBV24-1 with TRBJ2-1; 9 bases map to TRBD2. V shed 5 bases and J 7 bases; nucleotides not matched to a gene: 5. The germline V gene has CDR1 KGHDR and CDR2 SFDVKD. There are 14 residues in the CDR3. CDR3 DNA: TGTGCCACCAGTGGACCTAGCGGGGCGAATGAGCAGTTCTTC. This gives the protein CATSGPSGANEQFF.

This chain uses TRBV5-1 with TRBJ2-3; 8 nucleotides match TRBD2. The junction had 6 bases not matched to a gene; V was cut back by 3 bases and J by 0 bases. The germline V gene encodes CDR1 SGHRS and CDR2 YFSETQ. This CDR3 spans 16 amino acids. The CDR3 is CASSSYGRASTDTQYF. In DNA form, the CDR3 reads TGCGCCAGCAGCTCGTACGGGAGGGCGAGCACAGATACGCAGTATTTT.

The chain carries TRBV3-1 (or the pseudogene TRBV3-2) and TRBJ1-4; no firm D call. V was cut by 1 base and J by 5 bases, with 5 bases left in between. Germline lookup yields CDR1 LGHDT and CDR2 YNNKEL (reference sequence). There are 13 residues in the CDR3. This CDR3 reads CASSQGGNEKLFF. The CDR3 DNA is TGTGCCAGCAGCCAAGGAGGAAATGAAAAACTGTTTTTT.

The chain links TRBV13 to TRBJ2-1; maybe TRBD2 (6 bases). There are 13 residues in the CDR3. Germline CDR1 is PRHDT and CDR2 is FYEKMQ (reference sequence). V was pared by 5 bases and J by 8 bases, with 13 bases between. In nucleotides, the CDR3 is TGTGCCAGCAGCCGCAGGCGGGGCGATGAGCAGTTCTTC. Translated: CASSRRRGDEQFF. The full variable domain, in which reference TRBV13 and TRBJ2-1 provide the parts outside the CDR3, is AAGVIQSPRHLIKEKRETATLKCYPIPRHDTVYWYQQGPGQDPQFLISFYEKMQSDKGSIPDRFSAQQFSDYHSELNMSSLELGDSALYFCASSRRRGDEQFFGPGTRLTVL.

CDR3 sequence reads: CASSSRAAVRSNEQFF. The CDR3 nucleotides read TGTGCCAGCAGTTCCCGAGCAGCGGTGCGCAGCAATGAGCAGTTCTTC. The chain is built from TRBV27 and TRBJ2-1; weak D call: TRBD2 (5 bases). Germline V gene sequence: CDR1 MNHEY, CDR2 SMNVEV (reference sequence). The CDR3 spans 16 residues. V shed 4 bases and J shed 6 bases, with 19 bases lying between them.

The chain carries TRBV19 and TRBJ2-1, with 9 bases identical to TRBD2. The CDR3 covers 15 residues. Per the germline V gene, CDR1 is LNHDA and CDR2 is SQIVND (reference sequence). V trimming: 5 bases; J trimming: 1 base; junction bases outside the gene matches: 3. This CDR3 is CASSRLAGSYNEQFF. CDR3 DNA sequence: TGTGCCAGTAGTCGGCTAGCGGGGTCCTACAATGAGCAGTTCTTC.

The chain couples TRBV7-6 to TRBJ2-7, with 7 bases fitting TRBD2. The germline V gene has CDR1 SGHVS and CDR2 FNYEAQ. Trimming cost V 5 bases and J 0 bases; bases outside gene matches: 7. The CDR3 has 15 amino acids. CDR3 protein: CASSPSAGPSYEQYF. The DNA of the CDR3 is TGTGCCAGCAGCCCGTCAGCGGGACCCTCCTACGAGCAGTACTTC.

The V and J genes are TRBV11-2 and TRBJ2-4; TRBD1 agrees at 7 bases. Germline CDR1 reads SGHAT; CDR2 reads FQNNGV. J was trimmed by 5 bases and V by 2 bases; bases with no gene match: 3. This CDR3 has 14 residues. The CDR3 bases are TGTGCCAGCAGCTTACGGGACAGTCAAAACATTCAGTACTTC. The encoded protein is CASSLRDSQNIQYF.